The clone carrying this T cell receptor beta chain was detected only a few times. What it binds is unknown. This CDR3 region has 16 residues. Trimming took 1 base from V and 5 from J; bases not matched to a gene: 6. Library preparation for TCR beta used quantitative 5'-RACE with molecular barcodes. TCRdb processed the 5' RACE reads anew with MiXCR; each CDR3 protein has one entry. The repertoire consists of some 240,000 distinct CDR3 sequences, with about 20% occurring once and the leading ten covering under 40%. The entry originates in a study of CD8 T cells in ankylosing spondylitis. Study-wide results and limits: CD8+ by phenotype, disease-linked clones were relatively rare in peripheral blood.

The receptor was isolated from a male donor with ankylosing spondylitis or in good health (not recorded which). The sequenced material came from blood, either unsorted or a sorted T cell fraction (not recorded which). The genes are TRBV12-3 or TRBV12-4 and TRBJ1-4, with TRBD1 matching 8 bases. CDR3 amino acids: CASSLEAGQENEKLFF. For the CDR3, the DNA is TGTGCCAGCAGTTTAGAGGCGGGACAGGAAAATGAAAAACTGTTTTTT.